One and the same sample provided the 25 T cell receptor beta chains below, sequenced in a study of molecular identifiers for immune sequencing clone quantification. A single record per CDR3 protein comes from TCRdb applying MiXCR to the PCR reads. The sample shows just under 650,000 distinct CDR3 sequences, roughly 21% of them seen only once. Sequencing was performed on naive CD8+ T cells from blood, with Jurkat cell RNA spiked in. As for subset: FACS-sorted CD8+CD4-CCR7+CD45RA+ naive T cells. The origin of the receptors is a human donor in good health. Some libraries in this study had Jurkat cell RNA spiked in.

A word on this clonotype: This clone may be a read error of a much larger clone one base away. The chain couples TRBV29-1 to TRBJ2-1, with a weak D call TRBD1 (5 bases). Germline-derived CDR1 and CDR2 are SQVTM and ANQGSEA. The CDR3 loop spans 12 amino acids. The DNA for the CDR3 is TGCGGCGTTCGACAAGACAGCAATGAGCAGTTCTTC. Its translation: CGVRQDSNEQFF.

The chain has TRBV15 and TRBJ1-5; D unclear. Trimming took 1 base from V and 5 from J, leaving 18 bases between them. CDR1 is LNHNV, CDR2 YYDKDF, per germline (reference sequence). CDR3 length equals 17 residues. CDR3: CATSRAGRTGPYQPQHF. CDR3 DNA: TGTGCCACCAGCAGAGCAGGTCGAACGGGCCCATATCAGCCCCAGCATTTT.

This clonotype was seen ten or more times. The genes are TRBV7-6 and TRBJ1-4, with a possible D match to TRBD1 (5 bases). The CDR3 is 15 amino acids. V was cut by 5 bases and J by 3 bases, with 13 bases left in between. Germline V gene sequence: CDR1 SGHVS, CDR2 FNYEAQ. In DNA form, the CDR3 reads TGTGCCAGCAGCCCGGACTGGGGGGCTAATGAAAAACTGTTTTTT. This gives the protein CASSPDWGANEKLFF.

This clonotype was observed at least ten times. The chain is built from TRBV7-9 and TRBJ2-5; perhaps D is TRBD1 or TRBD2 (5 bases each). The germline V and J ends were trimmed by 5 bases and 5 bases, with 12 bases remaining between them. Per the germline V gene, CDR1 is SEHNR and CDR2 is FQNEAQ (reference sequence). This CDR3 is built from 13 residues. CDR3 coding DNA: TGTGCCAGCAGCCTTGGGGGATACGAGACCCAGTACTTC. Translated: CASSLGGYETQYF.

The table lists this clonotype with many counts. In DNA, the CDR3 is TGCAGTGGCTTGGTAGGCACTGAAGCTTTCTTT. Protein sequence: CSGLVGTEAFF. This sequence joins TRBV20-1 and TRBJ1-1, with D unresolved. Looked up from germline, CDR1 is DFQATT and CDR2 is SNEGSKA (reference sequence). Trimming removed 7 bases from V and 4 bases from J, with 10 bases in between. The CDR3 sequence is 11 residues long.

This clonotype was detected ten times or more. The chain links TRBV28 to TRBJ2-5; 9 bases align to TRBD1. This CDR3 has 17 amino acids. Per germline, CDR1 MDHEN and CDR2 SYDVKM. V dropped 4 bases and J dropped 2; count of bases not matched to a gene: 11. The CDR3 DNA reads TGTGCCAGCAGTTACGGGACAGGGACCTCTTTGCAAGAGACCCAGTACTTC. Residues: CASSYGTGTSLQETQYF.

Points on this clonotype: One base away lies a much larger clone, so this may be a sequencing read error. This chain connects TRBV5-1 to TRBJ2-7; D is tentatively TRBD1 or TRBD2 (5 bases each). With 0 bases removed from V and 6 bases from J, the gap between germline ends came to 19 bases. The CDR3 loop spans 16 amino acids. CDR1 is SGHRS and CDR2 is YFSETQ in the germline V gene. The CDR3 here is CASSLGLWDVSGEQYF. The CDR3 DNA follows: TGCGCCAGCAGCTTGGGATTGTGGGACGTCAGTGGCGAGCAGTACTTC.

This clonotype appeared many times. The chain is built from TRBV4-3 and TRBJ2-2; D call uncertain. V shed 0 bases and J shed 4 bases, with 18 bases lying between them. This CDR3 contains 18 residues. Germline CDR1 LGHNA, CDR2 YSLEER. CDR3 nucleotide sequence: TGCGCCAGCAGCCAAGATTCCGGCCTCTCGTTCGGCACCGGGGAGCTGTTTTTT. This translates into CASSQDSGLSFGTGELFF.

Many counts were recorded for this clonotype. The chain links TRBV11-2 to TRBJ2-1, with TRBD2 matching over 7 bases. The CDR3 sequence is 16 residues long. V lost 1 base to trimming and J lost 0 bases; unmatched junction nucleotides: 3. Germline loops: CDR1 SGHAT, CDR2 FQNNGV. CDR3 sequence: CASSLVPGGSYNEQFF. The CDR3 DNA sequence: TGTGCCAGCAGCTTAGTACCGGGGGGCTCCTACAATGAGCAGTTCTTC.

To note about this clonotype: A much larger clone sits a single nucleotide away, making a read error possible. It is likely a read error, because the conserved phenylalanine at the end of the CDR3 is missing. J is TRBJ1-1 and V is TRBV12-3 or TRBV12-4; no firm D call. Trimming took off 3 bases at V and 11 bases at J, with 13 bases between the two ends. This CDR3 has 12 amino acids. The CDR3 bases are TGTGCCAGCAGTTTCGGAGGCGGCTATGCTTTCTCT. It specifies CASSFGGGYAFS.

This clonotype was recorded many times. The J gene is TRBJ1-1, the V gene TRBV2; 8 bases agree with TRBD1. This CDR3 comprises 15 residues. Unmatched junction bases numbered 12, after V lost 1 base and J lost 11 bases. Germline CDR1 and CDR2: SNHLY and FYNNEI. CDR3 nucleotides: TGTGCCAGCAGTGAAGGCAGGGGGCCCGATTCTACGGCTTTCTTT. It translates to CASSEGRGPDSTAFF.

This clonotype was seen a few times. DNA for the CDR3: TGTGCCAGCAGCGGGGAGGGGATAGTGGGTGGTCAGCCCCAGCATTTT. Translation gives CASSGEGIVGGQPQHF. The V gene is TRBV7-9, the J gene TRBJ1-5; perhaps TRBD1 as D (5 bases). Germline V CDR1 and CDR2: SEHNR, FQNEAQ (reference sequence). This CDR3 has 16 amino acids. V shed 5 bases and J shed 6 bases, with 20 bases lying between them.

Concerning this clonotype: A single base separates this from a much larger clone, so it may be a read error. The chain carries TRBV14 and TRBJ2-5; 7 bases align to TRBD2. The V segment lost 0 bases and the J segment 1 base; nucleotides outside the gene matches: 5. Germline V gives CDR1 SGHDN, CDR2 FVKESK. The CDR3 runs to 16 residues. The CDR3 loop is CASSQEGTTFQETQYF. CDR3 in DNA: TGTGCCAGCAGCCAAGAGGGGACTACATTCCAAGAGACCCAGTACTTC.

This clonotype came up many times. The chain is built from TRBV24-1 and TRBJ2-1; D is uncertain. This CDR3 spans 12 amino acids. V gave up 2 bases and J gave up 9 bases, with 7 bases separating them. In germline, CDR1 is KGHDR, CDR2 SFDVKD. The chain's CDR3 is CATSDSTAEQFF. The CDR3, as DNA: TGTGCCACCAGTGATTCAACTGCTGAGCAGTTCTTC.

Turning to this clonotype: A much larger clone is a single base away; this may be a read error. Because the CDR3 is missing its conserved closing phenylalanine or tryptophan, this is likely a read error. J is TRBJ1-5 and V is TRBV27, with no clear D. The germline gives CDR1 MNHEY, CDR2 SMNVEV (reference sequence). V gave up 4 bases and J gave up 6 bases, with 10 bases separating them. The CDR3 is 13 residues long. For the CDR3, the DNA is TGTGCCAGCAGTTGGTCTGGGAGTCAGCCCCAGCATCTT. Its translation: CASSWSGSQPQHL.

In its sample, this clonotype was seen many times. For the CDR3, the DNA is TGTGCCAGCAGCTCCAGGACAGGGGGCGTAACAGATACGCAGTATTTT. It specifies CASSSRTGGVTDTQYF. The J gene is TRBJ2-3, the V gene TRBV7-2, with 11 bases fitting TRBD1. CDR1 and CDR2 from the germline V gene are SGHTA and FQGNSA. With V trimmed by 4 bases and J by 3 bases, 6 bases remained unmatched. The CDR3 consists of 16 residues.

The CDR3 DNA reads TGTGCCACCAGTGACCCCGGGACTAGCGGGAGCGGTTGGTACACCGGGGAGCTGTTTTTT. This sequence encodes CATSDPGTSGSGWYTGELFF. The chain couples TRBV24-1 to TRBJ2-2; 14 positions match TRBD2. Trimming removed 4 bases from V and 3 bases from J; junction bases left unmatched: 12. This CDR3 has 20 amino acids. Germline V gene sequence: CDR1 KGHDR, CDR2 SFDVKD.

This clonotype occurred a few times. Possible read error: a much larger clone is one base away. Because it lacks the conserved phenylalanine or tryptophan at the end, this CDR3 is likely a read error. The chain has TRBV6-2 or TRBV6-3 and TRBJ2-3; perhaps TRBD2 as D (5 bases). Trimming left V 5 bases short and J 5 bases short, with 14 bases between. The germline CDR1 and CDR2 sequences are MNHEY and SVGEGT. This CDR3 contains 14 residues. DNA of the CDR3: TGTGCCAGCAGTCTAACGCGGAGGAAAGATACGCAGTATTCT. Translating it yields CASSLTRRKDTQYS.

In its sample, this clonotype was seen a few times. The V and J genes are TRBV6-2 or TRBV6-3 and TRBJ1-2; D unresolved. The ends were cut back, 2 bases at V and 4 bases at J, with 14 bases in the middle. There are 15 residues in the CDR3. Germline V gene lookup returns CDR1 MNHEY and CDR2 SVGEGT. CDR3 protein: CASSYVAVDGYGYTF. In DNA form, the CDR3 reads TGTGCCAGCAGTTACGTGGCTGTGGATGGCTATGGCTACACCTTC.

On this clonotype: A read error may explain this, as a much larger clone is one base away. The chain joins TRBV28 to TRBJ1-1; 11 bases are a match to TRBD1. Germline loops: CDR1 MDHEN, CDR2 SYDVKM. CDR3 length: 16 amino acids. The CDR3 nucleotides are TGTGCCAGCGGTTTATACGGGACAGGGGGAAACACTGAAGCTTTCTTT. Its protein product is CASGLYGTGGNTEAFF. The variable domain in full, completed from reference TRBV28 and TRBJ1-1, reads DVKVTQSSRYLVKRTGEKVFLECVQDMDHENMFWYRQDPGLGLRLIYFSYDVKMKEKGDIPEGYSVSREKKERFSLILESASTNQTSMYLCASGLYGTGGNTEAFFGQGTRLTVV.

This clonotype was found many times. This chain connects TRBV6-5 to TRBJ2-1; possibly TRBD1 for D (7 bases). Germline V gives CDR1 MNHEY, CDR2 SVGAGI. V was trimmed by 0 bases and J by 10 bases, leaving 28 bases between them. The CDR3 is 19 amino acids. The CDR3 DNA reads TGTGCCAGCAGTTACTCGAAGGGGTCGGGCAGGGGGGTAGGAGGAGAGCAGTTCTTC. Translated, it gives CASSYSKGSGRGVGGEQFF.

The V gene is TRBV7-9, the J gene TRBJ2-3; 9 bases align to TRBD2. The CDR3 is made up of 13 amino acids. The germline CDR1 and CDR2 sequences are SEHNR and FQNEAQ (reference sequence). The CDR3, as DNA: TGTACTAGCAGCTACGGACTAGCGGATACGCAGTATTTT. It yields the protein CTSSYGLADTQYF.

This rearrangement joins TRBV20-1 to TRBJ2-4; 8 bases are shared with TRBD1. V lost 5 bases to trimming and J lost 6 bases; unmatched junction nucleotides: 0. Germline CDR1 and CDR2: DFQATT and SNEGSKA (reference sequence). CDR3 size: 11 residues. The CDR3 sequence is CSADRGNIQYF. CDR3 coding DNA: TGCAGTGCTGACAGGGGAAACATTCAGTACTTC.

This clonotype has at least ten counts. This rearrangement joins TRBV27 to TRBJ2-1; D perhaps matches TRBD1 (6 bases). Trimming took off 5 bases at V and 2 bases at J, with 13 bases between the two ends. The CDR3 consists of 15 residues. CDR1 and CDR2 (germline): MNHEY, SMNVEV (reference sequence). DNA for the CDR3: TGTGCCAGCAGTCCCGGACAGCCCACCTACAATGAGCAGTTCTTC. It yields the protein CASSPGQPTYNEQFF.

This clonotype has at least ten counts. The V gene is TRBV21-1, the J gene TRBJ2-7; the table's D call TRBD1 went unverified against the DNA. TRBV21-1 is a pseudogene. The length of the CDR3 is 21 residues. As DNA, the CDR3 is TGTGCCAGCAGCAAAGAGGTCCGTAGAAAAAAGAAGGAGGAGGACAGGACGGAGCAGTACTTC. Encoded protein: CASSKEVRRKKKEEDRTEQYF.